The 18 T cell receptor beta chains in this list originate from one sample, sequenced in a study of T cell responses to AZD1222 COVID-19 vaccine. Produced via immunoSEQ multiplex PCR; TCRdb's table is partial and in-frame only. The sample has some 120,000 clones; around 85% are singletons. The sample here was peripheral blood, taken on day 0 of AZD1222 vaccination. The receptors derive from an adult in good health.

This clone was seen once. This chain connects TRBV11-2 to TRBJ2-1; D gene unclear. Germline lookup yields CDR1 SGHAT and CDR2 FQNNGV. CDR3 length: 16 amino acids. Trimming shortened V by 8 bases and J by 2 bases, and 19 bases separated the two germline ends. As DNA, the CDR3 is TGTGCCAGCGCTCAACGGTGGGCAGGCCCCTACAATGAGCAGTTCTTC. Its translation is CASAQRWAGPYNEQFF.

There are a few counts of this clone. V usage is TRBV14 and J usage is TRBJ1-1; no clear D gene. CDR1 and CDR2 from the germline V gene are SGHDN and FVKESK. This CDR3 is 12 amino acids long. V was cut by 3 bases and J by 4 bases, with 6 bases left in between. The CDR3 loop reads CASSHIVTEAFF. Written as DNA, the CDR3 is TGTGCCAGCAGCCATATAGTCACTGAAGCTTTCTTT.

The V gene is TRBV19, the J gene TRBJ1-5, with no clear D. The CDR3 runs to 16 residues. The germline gives CDR1 LNHDA, CDR2 SQIVND (reference sequence). Trimming shortened V by 3 bases and J by 0 bases, and 12 bases separated the two germline ends. The chain's CDR3 is CASSITPPYSNQPQHF. The CDR3 nucleotides read TGTGCCAGTAGTATCACGCCGCCCTATAGCAATCAGCCCCAGCATTTT.

This sequence joins TRBV6-5 and TRBJ2-1, with TRBD2 matching 7 bases. The trim removed 7 bases at V and 1 base at J, leaving 4 bases unmatched. CDR1 MNHEY and CDR2 SVGAGI come from the germline V gene. The CDR3 runs to 14 residues. Written as DNA, the CDR3 is TGTGCCAGCACCAGCGGGACTTCCTACAATGAGCAGTTCTTC. Its translation is CASTSGTSYNEQFF.

The chain recombines TRBV5-4 with TRBJ1-3, with D possibly TRBD1 on 6 matching bases. CDR1 is SGHNT and CDR2 is YYREEE in the germline V gene (reference sequence). V was cut by 2 bases and J by 4 bases, with 13 bases left in between. The CDR3 spans 15 residues. Here the CDR3 reads CASSLQGPGGNTIYF. CDR3 DNA: TGTGCCAGCAGCTTACAGGGCCCGGGGGGAAACACCATATATTTT.

This clone has a single count. V is TRBV19 and J is TRBJ1-1; no firm D call. Trimming left V 1 base short and J 1 base short, with 4 bases between. The CDR3 has 13 residues. The germline V gene encodes CDR1 LNHDA and CDR2 SQIVND (reference sequence). The CDR3, as DNA: TGTGCCAGTAGTATAGTCGAGAACACTGAAGCTTTCTTT. Its translation: CASSIVENTEAFF.

The V and J genes are TRBV6-8 and TRBJ2-7; D gene ambiguous. This CDR3 contains 14 residues. Trimming shortened V by 3 bases and J by 3 bases, and 12 bases separated the two germline ends. Germline loops: CDR1 MNHGY, CDR2 SAAAGT. CDR3 nucleotide sequence: TGTGCCAGCAGTTATCCGGACCAAATCTACGAGCAGTACTTC. It translates to CASSYPDQIYEQYF.

The chain combines TRBV6-4 with TRBJ2-3; the D gene is possibly TRBD1 (6 bases). V lost 3 bases, J lost 2 bases, and 12 bases lay in between. CDR3 length: 15 amino acids. CDR1 is MRHNA and CDR2 is SNTAGT in the germline V gene. The CDR3 sequence is CASSEGRGDTDTQYF. In DNA, the CDR3 is TGTGCCAGCAGTGAAGGCAGGGGAGACACAGATACGCAGTATTTT.

V and J are TRBV5-6 and TRBJ2-1; D might be TRBD1 or TRBD2, each matching 6 bases. The CDR3 runs to 16 residues. V lost 0 bases and J 0 bases, leaving 10 bases between the germline ends. Germline V gene data show CDR1 as SGHDT and CDR2 as YYEEEE. CDR3 in amino acids: CASSLAQGLSYNEQFF. CDR3 DNA sequence: TGTGCCAGCAGCTTGGCACAGGGACTCTCCTACAATGAGCAGTTCTTC.

V gene TRBV7-6 combines with J gene TRBJ2-1, with D tentatively TRBD2 (6 bases). CDR3 length: 16 residues. Germline CDR1 SGHVS, CDR2 FNYEAQ. V was clipped by 4 bases and J by 4 bases, with 17 bases between them. CDR3 region: CASSSRGDSPYNEQFF. The CDR3 nucleotides are TGTGCCAGCAGCTCCCGCGGGGACTCCCCATACAATGAGCAGTTCTTC.

This clone was recorded once. The V gene is TRBV5-1, the J gene TRBJ1-6; D is uncertain. CDR1 is SGHRS and CDR2 is YFSETQ in the germline V gene. The V end was cut by 2 bases, the J end by 8 bases, with 14 bases between. The CDR3 has 15 amino acids. CDR3 in amino acids: CASSFGVSSDSPLHF. Written as DNA, the CDR3 is TGCGCCAGCAGCTTCGGGGTCTCGAGCGATTCACCCCTCCACTTT.

This clone appeared a single time. The chain couples TRBV5-1 to TRBJ1-4, with D possibly matching TRBD1 (6 bases). V gave up 4 bases and J gave up 7 bases, with 17 bases separating them. Germline V CDR1 and CDR2: SGHRS, YFSETQ. The length of the CDR3 is 15 residues. CDR3 nucleotide sequence: TGCGCCAGCAGCCTGTCGGGCAGGGGTGTTGAAAAACTGTTTTTT. Its translation is CASSLSGRGVEKLFF.

CDR3: CASSRDSYQPQHF. Here the CDR3 DNA reads TGTGCCAGCAGTCGGGACAGTTATCAGCCCCAGCATTTT. This chain joins TRBV6-2 or TRBV6-3 and TRBJ1-5, with TRBD1 matching over 7 bases. Germline trimming cut 5 bases from V and 5 bases from J; bases unmatched to any gene: 3. Germline V lookup: CDR1 MNHEY, CDR2 SVGEGT. The CDR3 length is 13 residues.

This chain uses TRBV13 with TRBJ2-5; 8 nucleotides agree with TRBD2. V shed 0 bases, J shed 3 bases, and the junction held 6 bases outside the gene matches. CDR3 length: 16 residues. From germline, CDR1 is PRHDT and CDR2 FYEKMQ (reference sequence). CDR3 sequence reads: CASSLGSGSGEETQYF. DNA of the CDR3: TGTGCCAGCAGCTTAGGCAGCGGGAGTGGGGAAGAGACCCAGTACTTC.

V usage is TRBV5-1 and J usage is TRBJ2-4; 7 bases are a match to TRBD1. The germline CDR1 and CDR2 sequences are SGHRS and YFSETQ. The CDR3 has 15 residues. V trimming: 4 bases; J trimming: 5 bases; junction bases outside the gene matches: 9. For the CDR3, the DNA is TGCGCCAGCAGCCCGCTCAGGGGGATGGAAAACATTCAGTACTTC. Protein: CASSPLRGMENIQYF. Full variable domain (remainder filled in from reference TRBV5-1 and TRBJ2-4): KAGVTQTPRYLIKTRGQQVTLSCSPISGHRSVSWYQQTPGQGLQFLFEYFSETQRNKGNFPGRFSGRQFSNSRSEMNVSTLELGDSALYLCASSPLRGMENIQYFGAGTRLSVL.

The V and J genes are TRBV18 and TRBJ1-5, with TRBD1 identical over 9 bases. The V gene end was trimmed by 5 bases and the J gene end by 7 bases; junction bases not matched to a gene: 12. This CDR3 comprises 16 residues. CDR1 KGHSH and CDR2 LQKENI come from the germline V gene. CDR3 sequence: CASSKLPTGGGQPQHF. DNA of the CDR3: TGTGCCAGCTCAAAACTCCCTACAGGGGGCGGACAGCCCCAGCATTTT. The variable domain in full, completed from reference TRBV18 and TRBJ1-5, reads NAGVMQNPRHLVRRRGQEARLRCSPMKGHSHVYWYRQLPEEGLKFMVYLQKENIIDESGMPKERFSAEFPKEGPSILRIQQVVRGDSAAYFCASSKLPTGGGQPQHFGDGTRLSIL.

This chain joins TRBV10-1 and TRBJ2-3; D possibly matches TRBD1 or TRBD2 (5 bases each). The CDR3 has 15 amino acids. Per germline, CDR1 WNHNN and CDR2 SYGVQD (reference sequence). V lost 8 bases and J lost 0, with 15 bases in between. The CDR3 here is CASWGLERSTDTQYF. CDR3 in DNA: TGCGCCAGCTGGGGCCTTGAGCGGAGCACAGATACGCAGTATTTT.

The CDR3 here is CASSRTGVNTGELFF. Here the CDR3 DNA reads TGTGCCAGCAGCCGGACAGGGGTCAACACCGGGGAGCTGTTTTTT. The chain recombines TRBV5-6 with TRBJ2-2; TRBD1 matches 9 bases. Germline-derived CDR1 and CDR2 are SGHDT and YYEEEE. The CDR3 is made up of 15 amino acids. V was pared by 4 bases and J by 2 bases, with 3 bases of the junction left unmatched. The entire variable domain, with the rest obtained from reference TRBV5-6 and TRBJ2-2, is as follows: DAGVTQSPTHLIKTRGQQVTLRCSPKSGHDTVSWYQQALGQGPQFIFQYYEEEERQRGNFPDRFSGHQFPNYSSELNVNALLLGDSALYLCASSRTGVNTGELFFGEGSRLTVL.